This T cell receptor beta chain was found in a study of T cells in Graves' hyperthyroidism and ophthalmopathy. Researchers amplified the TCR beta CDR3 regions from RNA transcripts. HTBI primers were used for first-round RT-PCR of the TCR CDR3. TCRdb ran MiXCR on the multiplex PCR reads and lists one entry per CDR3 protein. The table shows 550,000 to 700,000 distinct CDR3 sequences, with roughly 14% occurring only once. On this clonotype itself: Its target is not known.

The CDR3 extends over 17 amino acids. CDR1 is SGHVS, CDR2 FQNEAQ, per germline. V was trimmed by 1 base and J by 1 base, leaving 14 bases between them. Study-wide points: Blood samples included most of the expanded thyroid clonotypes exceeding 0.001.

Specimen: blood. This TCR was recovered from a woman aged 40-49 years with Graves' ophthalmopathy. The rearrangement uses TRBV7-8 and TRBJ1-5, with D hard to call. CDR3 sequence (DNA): TGTGCCAGCAGCTTAGTTTGGGGAGGGAAGAGCAATCAGCCCCAGCATTTT. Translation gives CASSLVWGGKSNQPQHF.